This T cell receptor beta chain was recorded in a study of CD8+CD57+ T cells in acquired aplastic anemia. Germline V gene sequence: CDR1 DFQATT, CDR2 SNEGSKA (reference sequence). V gave up 5 bases and J gave up 0 bases; unmatched junction bases: 20. The CDR3 runs 20 residues. Genomic DNA, serving as template, underwent TCR beta VDJ and CDR3 profiling. TCRdb used MiXCR to reprocess the reads, holding one entry per CDR3 protein. The sample includes roughly 180,000 distinct CDR3 sequences, over 60% of them seen just once. V is TRBV20-1 and J is TRBJ2-5, with 11 bases aligning to TRBD2. The source material was sorted CD4+, CD8+, or CD8+CD57+ T cells (not recorded which) from PBMCs. The receptor was derived from a human donor with severe aplastic anemia or a healthy control (not recorded which). CDR3 bases: TGCAGTGCTTGGGGAGATCAGAGATTAGCGGGGGGGTTCTACCAAGAGACCCAGTACTTC. Residues: CSAWGDQRLAGGFYQETQYF.